Sequencing of this T cell receptor (beta chain) was carried out in a study of monozygotic twins with inflammatory bowel disease. Study-wide results and caveats: Perhaps reflecting limited power, concordant and discordant twins did not differ in repertoire similarity.

As for this clonotype: The antigen is undetermined.

Germline V gene sequence: CDR1 MNHEY, CDR2 SVGAGI. The CDR3 runs to 16 residues. Every TCR library consumed around 3,300 ng of total RNA. Through template switching, UMIs that included a 6-nucleotide sample barcode were added. Reanalyzing the 5' RACE reads, TCRdb keeps one entry per CDR3 protein, without DNA. The repertoire table contains around 380,000 distinct CDR3 sequences. The sequencing input was blood. The receptor's source is a human donor with ulcerative colitis or Crohn's disease, or a healthy co-twin of an affected twin (not recorded which). The chain couples TRBV6-5 to TRBJ2-5; TCRdb names TRBD1, which stays unverified in the absence of DNA. The CDR3 loop reads CASRSQGQVKGETQYF.